The 13 T cell receptor beta chains presented below share a single source sample, sequenced in a study of T cell responses to AZD1222 COVID-19 vaccine. Clones were sequenced by immunoSEQ multiplex PCR, and TCRdb holds only the in-frame ones, with some missing. This repertoire shows 52,000 or so clones, 65% to 85% found once; its top ten account for about a quarter. Here the sequenced sample was peripheral blood, taken on day 0 of AZD1222 vaccination. The receptors stem from an adult in good health.

V gene TRBV6-5 combines with J gene TRBJ2-7; D possibly uses TRBD1 or TRBD2 (6 bases each). Germline V gene data show CDR1 as MNHEY and CDR2 as SVGAGI. The CDR3 spans 15 residues. Between the trimmed V and J ends, which lost 3 bases and 6 bases, there was a span of 18 bases. CDR3 in amino acids: CASSYYWRGVGEQYF. DNA for the CDR3: TGTGCCAGCAGTTATTATTGGAGGGGGGTCGGCGAGCAGTACTTC.

The chain links TRBV3-1 (or the pseudogene TRBV3-2) to TRBJ1-2; no clear D. Trimming pared 0 bases from V and 5 bases from J, leaving 10 bases between. The CDR3 length is 14 residues. Germline V lookup: CDR1 LGHDT, CDR2 YNNKEL (reference sequence). CDR3 DNA sequence: TGTGCCAGCAGCCAAGAATCTATTCGGTATGGCTACACCTTC. It yields the protein CASSQESIRYGYTF.

The V gene is TRBV12-3 or TRBV12-4, the J gene TRBJ2-1; D is unresolved. The CDR3 covers 12 residues. The germline V and J ends were trimmed by 7 bases and 10 bases, with 14 bases remaining between them. CDR3 residues: CASTSLVGEQFF. The CDR3 nucleotides are TGTGCCAGCACCTCCCTGGTGGGGGAGCAGTTCTTC.

The chain recombines TRBV28 with TRBJ2-2, with 8 bases matching TRBD1. V lost 4 bases and J lost 5; bases outside the gene matches: 3. The germline V gene has CDR1 MDHEN and CDR2 SYDVKM. This CDR3 comprises 14 residues. The CDR3, as DNA: TGTGCCAGCAGTTCGGGACAGGCGACCGGGGAGCTGTTTTTT. This translates into CASSSGQATGELFF.

The chain has TRBV5-4 and TRBJ2-6; TRBD1 matches 7 bases. The V segment lost 9 bases and the J segment 6 bases; nucleotides outside the gene matches: 9. The CDR3 is made up of 14 amino acids. The germline gives CDR1 SGHNT, CDR2 YYREEE (reference sequence). The CDR3 here is CATYRGREANVLTF. The CDR3 DNA sequence: TGTGCCACATACAGGGGAAGAGAGGCCAACGTCCTGACTTTC.

V usage is TRBV18 and J usage is TRBJ2-1; 8 positions match TRBD2. Unmatched junction bases numbered 12, after V lost 2 bases and J lost 0 bases. The length of the CDR3 is 19 residues. The V gene's germline CDR1 is KGHSH and CDR2 LQKENI. The CDR3 region is CASSPRASGSHVSYNEQFF. Written as DNA, the CDR3 is TGTGCCAGCTCACCAAGGGCTAGCGGGTCCCACGTCTCCTACAATGAGCAGTTCTTC.

The chain combines TRBV7-7 with TRBJ2-7; D is undetermined. Germline assignment: CDR1 SSHAT and CDR2 FNYEAQ (reference sequence). V was trimmed by 2 bases and J by 2 bases, leaving 7 bases between them. The CDR3 totals 13 residues. The CDR3 DNA follows: TGTGCCAGCAGCTTAAGTGATACCTACGAGCAGTACTTC. It specifies CASSLSDTYEQYF.

The rearrangement links TRBV10-1 to TRBJ1-2, with TRBD1 matching 7 bases. The CDR3 loop spans 14 amino acids. Germline V gene sequence: CDR1 WNHNN, CDR2 SYGVQD (reference sequence). Trimming removed 2 bases from V and 8 bases from J; junction bases left unmatched: 8. For the CDR3, the DNA is TGCGCCAGCAGTGAGGGGTTGAGGGGGCAGGGCTACACCTTC. Its protein product is CASSEGLRGQGYTF.

This clone is medium-sized within its sample. The rearrangement links TRBV27 to TRBJ1-1, with D unclear. Germline V gives CDR1 MNHEY, CDR2 SMNVEV (reference sequence). V lost 2 bases to trimming and J lost 7 bases, with 11 bases between them. The CDR3 runs 13 residues. This CDR3 is CASSLGRRGEAFF. The CDR3 DNA is TGTGCCAGCAGTTTAGGCAGGCGGGGTGAAGCTTTCTTT.

This chain connects TRBV19 to TRBJ1-6, with 7 bases identical to TRBD1. CDR1 is LNHDA and CDR2 is SQIVND in the germline V gene (reference sequence). The CDR3 covers 16 residues. The ends lost 4 bases at V and 9 bases at J; junction bases unmatched: 12. The DNA for the CDR3 is TGTGCCAGTAGTACACTCCGGACAGGATCCCGTTCACCCCTCCACTTT. Translated, it gives CASSTLRTGSRSPLHF.

The chain couples TRBV5-5 to TRBJ1-2; D not resolved. V lost 3 bases and J lost 4, with 13 bases in between. The CDR3 totals 14 residues. Germline CDR1 and CDR2: SGHKS and YYEKEE (reference sequence). Written as DNA, the CDR3 is TGTGCCAGCAGCTCAGAAGACACCACCTATGGCTACACCTTC. It translates to CASSSEDTTYGYTF.

This chain connects TRBV11-1 to TRBJ2-5, with a weak D call TRBD2 (6 bases). Germline loops: CDR1 SGHAT, CDR2 FQDESV (reference sequence). Trimming pared 5 bases from V and 4 bases from J, leaving 20 bases between. The CDR3 runs to 16 residues. Written as DNA, the CDR3 is TGTGCCAGCAGCCCTAGGGGATCTGGGGAGGTAGAGACCCAGTACTTC. Protein sequence: CASSPRGSGEVETQYF.

The chain recombines TRBV29-1 with TRBJ1-3; 8 positions match TRBD1. This CDR3 is 13 amino acids long. Germline V lookup: CDR1 SQVTM, CDR2 ANQGSEA. V lost 5 bases and J lost 3; bases outside the gene matches: 3. CDR3 sequence reads: CSVRTGIGNTIYF. The CDR3 coding sequence is TGCAGCGTTAGGACAGGGATTGGAAACACCATATATTTT.